This T cell receptor (beta chain) was observed in a study of regulatory T cells in long-lasting Graves disease. To make TCR beta libraries, researchers used iRepertoire HTBI primers and Arm-PCR of CDR3 regions. Each CDR3 protein is one row after TCRdb ran MiXCR on the multiplex PCR reads. The sample consists of more than 450,000 distinct CDR3 sequences, about 11% of them appearing once. Study-wide results and caveats: Persistent Graves' cases showed lower TCR diversity than newly diagnosed cases.

This clonotype occurred many times. No antigen is known for it. V was clipped by 4 bases and J by 5 bases; unmatched bases: 14. Germline V gives CDR1 SGHDT, CDR2 YYEEEE. The CDR3 covers 16 residues. The time point denotes: newly diagnosed GD, antithyroid drugs for less than 3 months. PBMC RNA served as the TCR library source. This sample also belongs to another study, concerning T cells in Graves' hyperthyroidism and ophthalmopathy. That source reports: No ophthalmopathy progression within 18 months constituted stable Graves' hyperthyroidism. Exclusion criteria comprised uncontrolled infection, other autoimmune disease, pregnancy or lactation. A first-round RT-PCR of the TCR CDR3 used the HTBI primer set.

The chain uses TRBV5-6 and TRBJ2-7, with 8 bases aligning to TRBD2. The sequences come from peripheral blood mononuclear cells (PBMCs), collected at new diagnosis, from a patient treated with antithyroid drugs. This TCR came from a woman in her twenties or thirties with Graves disease. CDR3 residues: CASSLLGGGSVNEQYF. The CDR3 DNA follows: TGTGCCAGCAGCCTTCTTGGCGGGGGGTCTGTCAACGAGCAGTACTTC.